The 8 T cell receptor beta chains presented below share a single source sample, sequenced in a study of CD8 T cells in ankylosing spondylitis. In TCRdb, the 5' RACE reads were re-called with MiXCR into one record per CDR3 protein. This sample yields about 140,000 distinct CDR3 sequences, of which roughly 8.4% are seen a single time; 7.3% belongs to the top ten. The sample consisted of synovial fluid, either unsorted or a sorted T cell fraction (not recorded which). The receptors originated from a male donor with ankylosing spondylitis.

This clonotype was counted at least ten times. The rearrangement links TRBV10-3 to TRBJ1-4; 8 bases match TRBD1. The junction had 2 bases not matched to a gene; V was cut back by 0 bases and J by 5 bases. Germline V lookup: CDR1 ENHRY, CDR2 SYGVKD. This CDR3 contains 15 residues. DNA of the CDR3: TGTGCCATCAGTGAGTCGAACAGGGGGAATGAAAAACTGTTTTTT. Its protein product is CAISESNRGNEKLFF.

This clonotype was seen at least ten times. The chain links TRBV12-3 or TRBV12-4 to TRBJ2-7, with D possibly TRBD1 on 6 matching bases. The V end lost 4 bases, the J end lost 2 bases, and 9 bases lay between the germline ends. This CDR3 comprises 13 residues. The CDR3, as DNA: TGTGCCAGCAGTTCAGGGGATACCTACGAGCAGTACTTC. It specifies CASSSGDTYEQYF.

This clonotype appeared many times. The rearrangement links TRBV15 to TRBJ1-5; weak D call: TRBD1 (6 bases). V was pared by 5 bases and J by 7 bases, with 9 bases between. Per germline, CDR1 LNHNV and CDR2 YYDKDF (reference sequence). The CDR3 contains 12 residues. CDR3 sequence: CATSPRGQPQHF. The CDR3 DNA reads TGTGCCACCAGCCCCAGGGGCCAGCCCCAGCATTTT.

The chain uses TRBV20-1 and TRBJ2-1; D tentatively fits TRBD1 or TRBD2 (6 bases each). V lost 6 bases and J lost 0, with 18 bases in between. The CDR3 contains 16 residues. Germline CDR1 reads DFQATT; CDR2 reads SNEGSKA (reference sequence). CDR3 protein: CSAKSWGASSYNEQFF. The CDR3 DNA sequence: TGCAGTGCCAAGTCTTGGGGGGCGAGCTCCTACAATGAGCAGTTCTTC.

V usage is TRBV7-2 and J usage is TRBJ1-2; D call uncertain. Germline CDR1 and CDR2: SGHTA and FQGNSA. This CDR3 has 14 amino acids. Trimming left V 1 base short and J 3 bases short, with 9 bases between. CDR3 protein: CASSLVLGYYGYTF. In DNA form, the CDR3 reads TGTGCCAGCAGCTTAGTTTTAGGGTACTATGGCTACACCTTC.

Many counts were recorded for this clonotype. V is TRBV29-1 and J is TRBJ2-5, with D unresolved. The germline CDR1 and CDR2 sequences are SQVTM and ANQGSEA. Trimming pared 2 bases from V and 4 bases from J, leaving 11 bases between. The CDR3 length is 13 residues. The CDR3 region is CSVEKADPETQYF. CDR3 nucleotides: TGCAGCGTTGAAAAGGCGGACCCAGAGACCCAGTACTTC.

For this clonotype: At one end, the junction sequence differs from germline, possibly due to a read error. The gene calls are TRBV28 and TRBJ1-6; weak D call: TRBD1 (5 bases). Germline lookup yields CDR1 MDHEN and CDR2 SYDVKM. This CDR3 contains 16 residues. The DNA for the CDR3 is TGTGCCAGCAGTTTGGGGACGAGCTCCGATAATTCACCCCTCCACTTT. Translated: CASSLGTSSDNSPLHF. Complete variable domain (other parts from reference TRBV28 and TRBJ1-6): DVKVTQSSRYLVKRTGEKVFLECVQDMDHENMFWYRQDPGLGLRLIYFSYDVKMKEKGDIPEGYSVSREKKERFSLILESASTNQTSMYLCASSLGTSSDNSPLHFGNGTRLTVT.

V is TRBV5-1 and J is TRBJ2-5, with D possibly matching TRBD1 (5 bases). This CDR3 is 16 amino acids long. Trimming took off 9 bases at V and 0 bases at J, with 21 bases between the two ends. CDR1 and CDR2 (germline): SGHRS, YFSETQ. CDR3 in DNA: TGCGCCACTTCCCCAGGGCCAGCAACGTACCAAGAGACCCAGTACTTC. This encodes CATSPGPATYQETQYF.